This T cell receptor (beta chain) was obtained from a study of OX40 agonist ivuxolimab in advanced cancers. Across the whole study: Partial responses were recorded for three patients, including one with hepatocellular carcinoma and two with cutaneous melanoma. Study-level points and caveats: There were, on average, more expanded clones in CD8+ T cells than in CD4+.

Germline V gives CDR1 SGHRS, CDR2 YFSETQ. V lost 9 bases, J lost 5 bases, and 13 bases stayed unmatched. This CDR3 is built from 15 residues. On this clone itself: Its target is unknown.

Method: immunoSEQ multiplex PCR; TCRdb's copy keeps in-frame clones and lacks some. Of approximately 51,000 clones in the sample, about 80% are singletons; the top ten hold approximately 2%. This TCR was sampled from an adult with an advanced solid tumor such as melanoma, head and neck, liver or kidney cancer. This sample comprised CD4+ or CD8+ T cells sorted from blood, obtained in a trial of the OX40 agonist ivuxolimab. V and J are TRBV5-1 and TRBJ2-5, with 10 nucleotides matching TRBD1. The CDR3 DNA reads TGCGCCACCCAGACAGGGGGCGGGGAATACGAGACCCAGTACTTC. Amino acids: CATQTGGGEYETQYF.